Described below is a single TCR beta chain sequence and its context. In the authors' workflow: Researchers report that nucleated cell counts were estimated from reference gene primer amplification. Assay used: immunoSEQ multiplex PCR; TCRdb lists only in-frame clones, some missing. Clone size and the V and J calls come from that table; the DNA yielded D and trimming. Of around 130,000 clones detected, 70% to 80% appear once; the ten largest clones hold more than 10%. Germline CDR1 reads MNHGY; CDR2 reads SAAAGT. Trimming shortened V by 5 bases and J by 5 bases, and 6 bases separated the two germline ends. This CDR3 spans 12 amino acids. This record comes from a study of blood T cell repertoires in COVID-19. At the level of the study: From T cells, B-cell-depleted T cells, or PBMCs came the material, which was cDNA or gDNA.

The V gene is TRBV6-8, the J gene TRBJ1-4, with D uncertain. The TCR comes from a human donor in a cohort sampled during active COVID-19. Sequencing was performed on peripheral blood. In nucleotides, the CDR3 is TGTGCCAGCAGTGCAGGAAATGAAAAACTGTTTTTT. It yields the protein CASSAGNEKLFF.